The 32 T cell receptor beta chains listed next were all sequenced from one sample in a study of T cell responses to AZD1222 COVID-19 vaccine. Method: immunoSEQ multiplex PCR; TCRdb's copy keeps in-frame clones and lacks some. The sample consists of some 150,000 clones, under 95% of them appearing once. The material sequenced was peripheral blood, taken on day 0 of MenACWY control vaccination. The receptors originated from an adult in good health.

This CDR3 is CASSTGLAGGGEQFF. The DNA of the CDR3 is TGCGCCAGCAGCACGGGACTAGCGGGAGGGGGTGAGCAGTTCTTC. The rearrangement uses TRBV4-1 and TRBJ2-1; 16 bases fit TRBD2. CDR1 is MGHRA, CDR2 YSYEKL, per germline. The CDR3 length is 15 residues. V trimming: 5 bases; J trimming: 9 bases; junction bases outside the gene matches: 4.

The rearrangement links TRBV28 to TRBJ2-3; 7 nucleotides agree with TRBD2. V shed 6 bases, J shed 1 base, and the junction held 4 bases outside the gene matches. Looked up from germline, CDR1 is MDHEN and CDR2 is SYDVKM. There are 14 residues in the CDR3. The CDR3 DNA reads TGTGCCAGCAGCCCGGGACTACGCACAGATACGCAGTATTTT. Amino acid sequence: CASSPGLRTDTQYF.

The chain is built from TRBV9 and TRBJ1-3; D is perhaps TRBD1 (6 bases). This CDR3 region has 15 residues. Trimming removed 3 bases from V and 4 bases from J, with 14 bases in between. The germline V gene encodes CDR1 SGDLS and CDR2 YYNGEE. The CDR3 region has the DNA TGTGCCAGCAGCGAGGGGCAGGGGTTCGGAAACACCATATATTTT. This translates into CASSEGQGFGNTIYF.

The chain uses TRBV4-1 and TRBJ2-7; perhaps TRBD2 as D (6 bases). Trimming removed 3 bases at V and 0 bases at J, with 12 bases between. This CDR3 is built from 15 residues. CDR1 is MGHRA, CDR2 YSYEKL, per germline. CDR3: CASSHFSGSSYEQYF. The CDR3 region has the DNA TGCGCCAGCAGCCACTTTAGCGGTTCCTCCTACGAGCAGTACTTC.

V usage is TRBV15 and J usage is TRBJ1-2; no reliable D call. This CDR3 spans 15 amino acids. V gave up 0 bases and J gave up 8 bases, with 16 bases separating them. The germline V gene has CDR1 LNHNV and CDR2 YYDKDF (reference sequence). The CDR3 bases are TGTGCCACCAGCAGAGATCGGGTGCCCCCGCCAGGCTACACCTTC. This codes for CATSRDRVPPPGYTF.

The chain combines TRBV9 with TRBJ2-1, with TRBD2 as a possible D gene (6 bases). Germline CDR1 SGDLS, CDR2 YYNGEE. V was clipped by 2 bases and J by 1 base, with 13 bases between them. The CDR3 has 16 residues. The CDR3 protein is CASSVSGSGSYNEQFF. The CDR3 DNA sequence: TGTGCCAGCAGCGTGTCCGGGAGTGGATCCTACAATGAGCAGTTCTTC.

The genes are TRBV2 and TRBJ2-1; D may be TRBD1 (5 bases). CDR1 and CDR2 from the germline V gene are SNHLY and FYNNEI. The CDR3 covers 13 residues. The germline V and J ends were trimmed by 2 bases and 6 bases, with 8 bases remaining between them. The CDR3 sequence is CASSERGLNEQFF. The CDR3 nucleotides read TGTGCCAGCAGTGAAAGGGGTCTCAATGAGCAGTTCTTC.

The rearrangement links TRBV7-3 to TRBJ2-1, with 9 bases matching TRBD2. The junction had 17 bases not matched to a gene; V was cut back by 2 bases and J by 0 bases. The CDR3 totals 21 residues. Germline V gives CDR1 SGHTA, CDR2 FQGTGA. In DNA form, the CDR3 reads TGTGCCAGCAGCTTACGAGGGACTAGCTTAAGGTATGATTCCTCCTACAATGAGCAGTTCTTC. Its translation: CASSLRGTSLRYDSSYNEQFF.

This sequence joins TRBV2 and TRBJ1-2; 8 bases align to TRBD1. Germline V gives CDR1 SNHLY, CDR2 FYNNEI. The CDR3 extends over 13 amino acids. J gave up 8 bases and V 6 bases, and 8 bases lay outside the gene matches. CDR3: CASSRTGRRGYTF. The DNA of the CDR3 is TGTGCCAGCAGCCGGACAGGGCGAAGGGGCTACACCTTC. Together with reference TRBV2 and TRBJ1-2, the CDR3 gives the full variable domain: EPEVTQTPSHQVTQMGQEVILRCVPISNHLYFYWYRQILGQKVEFLVSFYNNEISEKSEIFDDQFSVERPDGSNFTLKIRSTKLEDSAMYFCASSRTGRRGYTFGSGTRLTVV.

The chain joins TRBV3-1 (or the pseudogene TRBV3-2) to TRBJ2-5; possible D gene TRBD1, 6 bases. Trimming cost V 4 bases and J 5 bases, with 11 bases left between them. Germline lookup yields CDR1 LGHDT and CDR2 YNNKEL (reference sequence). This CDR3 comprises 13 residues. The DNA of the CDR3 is TGTGCCAGCAGCCTGCAGGGGTTGGAGACCCAGTACTTC. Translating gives CASSLQGLETQYF.

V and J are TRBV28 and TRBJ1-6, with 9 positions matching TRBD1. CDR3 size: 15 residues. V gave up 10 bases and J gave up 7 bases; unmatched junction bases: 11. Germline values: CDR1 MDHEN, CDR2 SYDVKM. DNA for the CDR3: TGTGCCACCGCAACCGGGGACAGGGCGAATTCACCCCTCCACTTT. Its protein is CATATGDRANSPLHF.

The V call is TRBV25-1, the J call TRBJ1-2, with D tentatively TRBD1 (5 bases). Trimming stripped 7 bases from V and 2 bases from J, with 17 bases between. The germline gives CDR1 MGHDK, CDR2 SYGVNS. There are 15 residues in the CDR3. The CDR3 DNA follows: TGTGCCAGCATGAGTTATCAGGACAAGAACTATGGCTACACCTTC. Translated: CASMSYQDKNYGYTF.

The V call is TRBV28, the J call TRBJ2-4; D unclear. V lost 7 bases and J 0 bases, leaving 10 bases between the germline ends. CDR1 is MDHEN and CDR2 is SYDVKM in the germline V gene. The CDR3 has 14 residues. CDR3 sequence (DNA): TGTGCCAGCATCCCAAAACTAGCCAAAAACATTCAGTACTTC. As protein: CASIPKLAKNIQYF.

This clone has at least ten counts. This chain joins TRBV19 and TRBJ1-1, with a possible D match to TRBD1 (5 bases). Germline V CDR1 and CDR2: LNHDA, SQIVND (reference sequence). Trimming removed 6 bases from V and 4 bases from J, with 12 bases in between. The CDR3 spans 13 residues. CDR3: CASSWGVPTEAFF. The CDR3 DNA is TGTGCCAGTAGCTGGGGGGTTCCCACTGAAGCTTTCTTT.

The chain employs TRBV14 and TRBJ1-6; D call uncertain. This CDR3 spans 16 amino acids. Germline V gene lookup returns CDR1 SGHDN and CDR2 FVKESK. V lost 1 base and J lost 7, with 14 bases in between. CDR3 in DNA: TGTGCCAGCAGCCAAGGGAGTGTAAGGGCCAATTCACCCCTCCACTTT. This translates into CASSQGSVRANSPLHF.

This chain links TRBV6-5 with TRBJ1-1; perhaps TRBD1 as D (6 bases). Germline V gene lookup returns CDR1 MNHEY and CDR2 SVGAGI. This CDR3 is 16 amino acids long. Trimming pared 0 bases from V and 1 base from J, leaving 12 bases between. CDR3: CASSYSYRVWNTEAFF. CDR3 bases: TGTGCCAGCAGTTACTCGTACAGGGTATGGAACACTGAAGCTTTCTTT.

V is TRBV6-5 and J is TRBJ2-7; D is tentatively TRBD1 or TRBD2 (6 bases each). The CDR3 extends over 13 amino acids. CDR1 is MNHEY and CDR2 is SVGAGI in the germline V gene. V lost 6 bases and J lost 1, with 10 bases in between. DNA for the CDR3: TGTGCCAGCAGGACAGGAGGGTCCTACGAGCAGTACTTC. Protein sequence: CASRTGGSYEQYF.

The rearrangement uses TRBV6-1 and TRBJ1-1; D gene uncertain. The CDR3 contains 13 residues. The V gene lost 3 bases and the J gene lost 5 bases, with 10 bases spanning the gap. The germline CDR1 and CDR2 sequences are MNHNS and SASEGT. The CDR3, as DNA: TGTGCCAGCAGTGACACCTCTGGGACTGAAGCTTTCTTT. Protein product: CASSDTSGTEAFF.

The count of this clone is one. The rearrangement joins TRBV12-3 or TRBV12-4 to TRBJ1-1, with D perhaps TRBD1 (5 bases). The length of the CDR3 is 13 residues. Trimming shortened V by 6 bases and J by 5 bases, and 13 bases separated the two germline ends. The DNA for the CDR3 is TGTGCCAGCAGCCCCCAGGGAGGGACTGAAGCTTTCTTT. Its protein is CASSPQGGTEAFF.

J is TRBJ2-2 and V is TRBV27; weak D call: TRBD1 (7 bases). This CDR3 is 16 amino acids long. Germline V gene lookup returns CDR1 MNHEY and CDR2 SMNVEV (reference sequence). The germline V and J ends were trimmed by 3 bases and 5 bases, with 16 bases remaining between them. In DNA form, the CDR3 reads TGTGCCAGCAGTTTTCTCGGTCAGGGGGGTACCGGGGAGCTGTTTTTT. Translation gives CASSFLGQGGTGELFF.

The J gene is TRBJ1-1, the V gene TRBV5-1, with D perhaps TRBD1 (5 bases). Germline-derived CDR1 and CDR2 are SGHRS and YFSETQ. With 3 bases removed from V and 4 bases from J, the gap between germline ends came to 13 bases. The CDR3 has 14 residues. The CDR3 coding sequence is TGCGCCAGCAGCTCGGACACCTGGGGCACTGAAGCTTTCTTT. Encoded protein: CASSSDTWGTEAFF.

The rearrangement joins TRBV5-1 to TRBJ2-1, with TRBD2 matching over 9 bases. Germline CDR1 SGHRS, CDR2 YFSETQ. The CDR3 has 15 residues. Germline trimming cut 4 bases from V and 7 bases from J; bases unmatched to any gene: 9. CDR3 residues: CASSLLAGPRNEQFF. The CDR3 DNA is TGCGCCAGCAGCCTCCTAGCGGGGCCAAGGAATGAGCAGTTCTTC.

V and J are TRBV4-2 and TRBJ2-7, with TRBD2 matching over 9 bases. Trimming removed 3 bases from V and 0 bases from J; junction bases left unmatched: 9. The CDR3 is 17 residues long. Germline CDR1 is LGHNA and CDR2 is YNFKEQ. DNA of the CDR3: TGTGCCAGCAGCCACGATCTAGCGGGAAGGAGCTCCTACGAGCAGTACTTC. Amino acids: CASSHDLAGRSSYEQYF.

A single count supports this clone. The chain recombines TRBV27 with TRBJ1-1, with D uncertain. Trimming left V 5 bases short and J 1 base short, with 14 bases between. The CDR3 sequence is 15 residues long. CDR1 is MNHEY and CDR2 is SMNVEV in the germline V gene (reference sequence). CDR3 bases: TGTGCCAGCAGTACGAGCGGGGTCAGGAACACTGAAGCTTTCTTT. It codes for CASSTSGVRNTEAFF.

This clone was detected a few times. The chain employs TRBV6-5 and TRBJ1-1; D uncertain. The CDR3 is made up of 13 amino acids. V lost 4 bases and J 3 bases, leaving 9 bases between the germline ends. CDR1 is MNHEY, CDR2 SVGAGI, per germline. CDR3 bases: TGTGCCAGCAGTTCCCCTCGAGACACTGAAGCTTTCTTT. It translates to CASSSPRDTEAFF.

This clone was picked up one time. As DNA, the CDR3 is TGTGCCAGCAGTTATCGAGGGAGAGCCGAAGAGACCCAGTACTTC. Translation: CASSYRGRAEETQYF. This chain connects TRBV6-5 to TRBJ2-5; D perhaps matches TRBD2 (5 bases). V shed 3 bases and J shed 3 bases, with 14 bases lying between them. The germline V gene has CDR1 MNHEY and CDR2 SVGAGI. The CDR3 runs 15 residues.

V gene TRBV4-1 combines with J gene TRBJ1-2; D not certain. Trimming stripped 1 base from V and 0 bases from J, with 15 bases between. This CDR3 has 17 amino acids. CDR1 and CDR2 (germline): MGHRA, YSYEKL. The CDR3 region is CASSQVSFRAANYGYTF. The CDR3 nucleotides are TGCGCCAGCAGCCAAGTGTCGTTTCGTGCGGCTAACTATGGCTACACCTTC.

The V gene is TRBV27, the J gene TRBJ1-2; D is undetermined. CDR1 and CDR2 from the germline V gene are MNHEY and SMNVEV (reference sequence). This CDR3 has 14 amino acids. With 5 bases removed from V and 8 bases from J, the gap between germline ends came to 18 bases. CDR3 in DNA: TGTGCCAGCAGTCCGGGCAGGTTACTGGGCGGCTACACCTTC. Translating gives CASSPGRLLGGYTF.

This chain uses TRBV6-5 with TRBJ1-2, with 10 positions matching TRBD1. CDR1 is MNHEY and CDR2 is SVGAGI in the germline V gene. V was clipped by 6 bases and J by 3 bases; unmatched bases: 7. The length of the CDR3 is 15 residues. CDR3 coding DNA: TGTGCCAGCAGAGCCGACAGGGGGCGCGACTATGGCTACACCTTC. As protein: CASRADRGRDYGYTF.

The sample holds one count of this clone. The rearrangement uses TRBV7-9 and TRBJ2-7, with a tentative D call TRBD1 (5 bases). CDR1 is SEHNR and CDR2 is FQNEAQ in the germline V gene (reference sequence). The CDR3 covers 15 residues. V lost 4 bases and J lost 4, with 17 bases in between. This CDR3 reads CASSSQGLAPYEQYF. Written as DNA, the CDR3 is TGTGCCAGCAGCTCCCAGGGTCTGGCTCCGTACGAGCAGTACTTC.

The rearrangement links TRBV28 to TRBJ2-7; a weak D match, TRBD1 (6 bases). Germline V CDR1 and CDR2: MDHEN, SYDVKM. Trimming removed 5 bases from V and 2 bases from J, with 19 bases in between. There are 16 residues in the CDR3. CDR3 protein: CASSPRNRDKTYEQYF. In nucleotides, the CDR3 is TGTGCCAGCAGTCCGCGTAACCGGGACAAGACCTACGAGCAGTACTTC. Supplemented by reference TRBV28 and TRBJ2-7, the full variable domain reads DVKVTQSSRYLVKRTGEKVFLECVQDMDHENMFWYRQDPGLGLRLIYFSYDVKMKEKGDIPEGYSVSREKKERFSLILESASTNQTSMYLCASSPRNRDKTYEQYFGPGTRLTVT.

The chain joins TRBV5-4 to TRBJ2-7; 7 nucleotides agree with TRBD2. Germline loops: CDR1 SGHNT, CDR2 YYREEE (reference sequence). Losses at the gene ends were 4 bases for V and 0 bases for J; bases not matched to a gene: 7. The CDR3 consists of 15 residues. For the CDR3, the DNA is TGTGCCAGCAGCCCGGAGGGAGGGATCTCCTACGAGCAGTACTTC. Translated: CASSPEGGISYEQYF. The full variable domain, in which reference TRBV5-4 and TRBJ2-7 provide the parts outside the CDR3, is ETGVTQSPTHLIKTRGQQVTLRCSSQSGHNTVSWYQQALGQGPQFIFQYYREEENGRGNFPPRFSGLQFPNYSSELNVNALELDDSALYLCASSPEGGISYEQYFGPGTRLTVT.